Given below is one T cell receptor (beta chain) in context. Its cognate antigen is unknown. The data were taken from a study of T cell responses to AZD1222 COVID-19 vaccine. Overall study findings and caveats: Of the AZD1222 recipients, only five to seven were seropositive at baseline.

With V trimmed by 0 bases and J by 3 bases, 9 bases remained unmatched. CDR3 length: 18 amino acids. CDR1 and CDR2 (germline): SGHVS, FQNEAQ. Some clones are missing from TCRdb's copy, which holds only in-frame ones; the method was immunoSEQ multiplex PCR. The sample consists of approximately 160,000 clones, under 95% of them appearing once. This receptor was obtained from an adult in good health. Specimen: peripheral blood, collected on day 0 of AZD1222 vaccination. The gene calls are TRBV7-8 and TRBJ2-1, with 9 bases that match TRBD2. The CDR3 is CASSLASAGGPIYNEQFF. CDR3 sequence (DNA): TGTGCCAGCAGCTTAGCAAGCGCGGGAGGGCCTATCTACAATGAGCAGTTCTTC.